The clone carrying this T cell receptor (beta chain) was seen a handful of times. One junction end disagrees with the germline gene, perhaps due to a read error. The data were obtained in a study of T cells after yellow fever vaccination. MiXCR, applied by TCRdb to the 5' RACE reads, yields one record per CDR3 protein. The sample contains about 350,000 distinct CDR3 sequences, around 12% of which appear only once. Per the germline V gene, CDR1 is MGHRA and CDR2 is YSYEKL. There are 15 residues in the CDR3. The source material was CD4+ T cells sorted from PBMCs, sampled 15 days after the yellow fever booster vaccination. The TCR comes from a young man who received the YFV17D yellow fever vaccine. This chain joins TRBV4-1 and TRBJ2-5; the D gene is possibly TRBD1 (5 bases). The CDR3 nucleotides are TGCGCCAGCAGCCAAGAAGGGGCCGGTGACCCCCGTCGGGACTTC. It encodes CASSQEGAGDPRRDF.